A single sample gave rise to the 19 T cell receptor beta chains below, sequenced in a study of shared clonotypes between healthy human individuals. Sequenced by immunoSEQ multiplex PCR; TCRdb stores in-frame clones only, minus some. In the table there are 2.3 million or so clones, approximately 95% of which are singletons. The sample was naive CD4+ T cells from PBMCs. Subset reported: CD45RA+ positively selected. These TCRs come from a man aged 18 to 35 in good health. Some clones in this sample may be carry-over from other donors' samples.

This chain uses TRBV9 with TRBJ2-3; possibly TRBD2 for D (7 bases). V was cut by 4 bases and J by 0 bases, with 18 bases left in between. The germline gives CDR1 SGDLS, CDR2 YYNGEE. The CDR3 loop spans 17 amino acids. CDR3 sequence: CASSRGASGYSTDTQYF. The DNA of the CDR3 is TGTGCCAGCAGCCGGGGGGCTAGCGGCTATAGCACAGATACGCAGTATTTT.

The chain is built from TRBV19 and TRBJ2-7; 10 bases line up with TRBD2. Per the germline V gene, CDR1 is LNHDA and CDR2 is SQIVND (reference sequence). The CDR3 is 15 residues long. The V gene end was trimmed by 5 bases and the J gene end by 4 bases; junction bases not matched to a gene: 8. CDR3: CASSLGLAGGYEQYF. The DNA for the CDR3 is TGTGCCAGTAGTCTCGGCTTAGCGGGAGGTTACGAGCAGTACTTC.

The CDR3 is CAISESGTTDRRETQYF. The DNA for the CDR3 is TGTGCCATCAGTGAGTCGGGCACAACGGACCGCCGGGAGACCCAGTACTTC. The chain has TRBV10-3 and TRBJ2-5; D is unresolved. Germline loops: CDR1 ENHRY, CDR2 SYGVKD. V was shortened by 0 bases and J by 5 bases, with 19 bases between the two germline ends. This CDR3 comprises 17 residues.

The V call is TRBV15, the J call TRBJ1-2, with a possible D match to TRBD1 (6 bases). Germline V gene sequence: CDR1 LNHNV, CDR2 YYDKDF (reference sequence). The CDR3 consists of 16 residues. V gave up 2 bases and J gave up 6 bases, with 19 bases separating them. Here the CDR3 DNA reads TGTGCCACCAGCAGAACCACGCCGGGACAACGAGATGGCTACACCTTC. Translation: CATSRTTPGQRDGYTF.

This chain joins TRBV6-5 and TRBJ2-3, with 11 positions matching TRBD2. After removal of 0 bases from V and 5 bases from J, the junction contained 4 bases not matched to a gene. This CDR3 is built from 16 residues. Germline V gene data show CDR1 as MNHEY and CDR2 as SVGAGI. The CDR3 region is CASSYSVAGGVDTQYF. The CDR3 DNA follows: TGTGCCAGCAGTTACTCAGTAGCGGGAGGGGTAGATACGCAGTATTTT.

This chain connects TRBV6-5 to TRBJ2-1, with TRBD2 matching over 11 bases. With V trimmed by 7 bases and J by 7 bases, 6 bases remained unmatched. CDR3 length: 14 residues. CDR1 and CDR2 (germline): MNHEY, SVGAGI. The CDR3 DNA sequence: TGTGCCAGCACTCCACTAGCGGGAGCAAATGAGCAGTTCTTC. Amino acid sequence: CASTPLAGANEQFF.

V and J are TRBV5-1 and TRBJ2-1; TRBD2 agrees at 9 bases. Germline-derived CDR1 and CDR2 are SGHRS and YFSETQ. The CDR3 is 17 amino acids. V lost 5 bases, J lost 0 bases, and 9 bases stayed unmatched. The CDR3 loop reads CASSPLAGGSSYNEQFF. The CDR3 DNA follows: TGCGCCAGCAGTCCCCTTGCGGGAGGGAGCTCCTACAATGAGCAGTTCTTC.

This clone was seen once. The chain links TRBV19 to TRBJ2-4; tentatively, D is TRBD1 (6 bases). The CDR3 extends over 17 amino acids. Trimming took 3 bases from V and 0 from J, leaving 15 bases between them. From germline, CDR1 is LNHDA and CDR2 SQIVND (reference sequence). The CDR3, as DNA: TGTGCCAGTAGTATCGGGTTCAGGGGAGAAGCCAAAAACATTCAGTACTTC. Residues: CASSIGFRGEAKNIQYF. Full variable domain (missing parts from reference TRBV19 and TRBJ2-4): DGGITQSPKYLFRKEGQNVTLSCEQNLNHDAMYWYRQDPGQGLRLIYYSQIVNDFQKGDIAEGYSVSREKKESFPLTVTSAQKNPTAFYLCASSIGFRGEAKNIQYFGAGTRLSVL.

This chain links TRBV7-6 with TRBJ2-7, with 7 positions matching TRBD1. Losses at the gene ends were 5 bases for V and 4 bases for J; bases not matched to a gene: 11. The CDR3 sequence is 15 residues long. CDR1 is SGHVS and CDR2 is FNYEAQ in the germline V gene. The CDR3 DNA reads as TGTGCCAGCAGCCAAGCAGGGACAGAACTTTACGAGCAGTACTTC. Translation: CASSQAGTELYEQYF.

V and J are TRBV10-3 and TRBJ2-3; D gene ambiguous. Trimming left V 3 bases short and J 4 bases short, with 8 bases between. This CDR3 has 13 residues. In germline, CDR1 is ENHRY, CDR2 SYGVKD. The CDR3 loop reads CAISDSTADTQYF. The CDR3 bases are TGTGCCATCAGTGATTCAACAGCAGATACGCAGTATTTT.

CDR3 sequence reads: CASSSGEGLSKVWAEQFF. Here the CDR3 DNA reads TGTGCCAGCAGTTCGGGAGAAGGCTTAAGTAAGGTCTGGGCTGAGCAGTTCTTC. The rearrangement links TRBV25-1 to TRBJ2-1; possible D gene TRBD2, 6 bases. CDR1 is MGHDK and CDR2 is SYGVNS in the germline V gene. V dropped 5 bases and J dropped 9 bases, with 29 bases sitting between them. The CDR3 has 18 amino acids. The variable domain in full, completed from reference TRBV25-1 and TRBJ2-1, reads EADIYQTPRYLVIGTGKKITLECSQTMGHDKMYWYQQDPGMELHLIHYSYGVNSTEKGDLSSESTVSRIRTEHFPLTLESARPSHTSQYLCASSSGEGLSKVWAEQFFGPGTRLTVL.

The rearrangement uses TRBV7-2 and TRBJ2-5, with unresolved D. The V gene's germline CDR1 is SGHTA and CDR2 FQGNSA. Trimming removed 2 bases from V and 5 bases from J, with 9 bases in between. The CDR3 contains 13 residues. CDR3 residues: CASSLWRLETQYF. The CDR3 nucleotides are TGTGCCAGCAGCTTATGGCGTTTGGAGACCCAGTACTTC.

This chain links TRBV5-8 with TRBJ1-5; D is uncertain. V was trimmed by 4 bases and J by 2 bases, leaving 10 bases between them. The CDR3 runs 14 residues. Germline V gives CDR1 SGHTS, CDR2 YDEGEE. The CDR3: CASSIRQGNQPQHF. In DNA, the CDR3 is TGTGCCAGCAGCATAAGGCAGGGCAATCAGCCCCAGCATTTT.

V usage is TRBV4-2 and J usage is TRBJ1-1; 7 positions match TRBD1. CDR3 length equals 15 residues. J was trimmed by 1 base and V by 4 bases; bases with no gene match: 6. Germline V lookup: CDR1 LGHNA, CDR2 YNFKEQ. The CDR3: CASSRGTVRNTEAFF. The CDR3 region has the DNA TGTGCCAGCAGCCGCGGGACAGTAAGGAACACTGAAGCTTTCTTT.

The chain links TRBV7-9 to TRBJ2-1; perhaps D is TRBD1 or TRBD2 (6 bases each). V lost 5 bases and J 7 bases, leaving 15 bases between the germline ends. Germline assignment: CDR1 SEHNR and CDR2 FQNEAQ (reference sequence). This CDR3 comprises 14 residues. The CDR3 DNA sequence: TGTGCCAGCAGCCGATCGGGGGCCGGGAATGAGCAGTTCTTC. Translating gives CASSRSGAGNEQFF.

About this clone: The sample holds other DNA sequences that translate to the same CDR3. CDR3 nucleotide sequence: TGTGCCAGCAGAGGGGACAGCTACGAGCAGTACTTC. Amino acid sequence: CASRGDSYEQYF. The chain carries TRBV6-6 and TRBJ2-7; TRBD1 aligns across 7 bases. The CDR3 extends over 12 amino acids. In germline, CDR1 is MNHNY, CDR2 SVGAGI (reference sequence). With 6 bases clipped from V and 3 bases from J, the junction kept 2 bases outside the gene matches.

V and J are TRBV5-1 and TRBJ2-1, with TRBD2 matching 9 bases. From germline, CDR1 is SGHRS and CDR2 YFSETQ. V was pared by 1 base and J by 8 bases, with 13 bases of the junction left unmatched. The CDR3 extends over 17 amino acids. The CDR3 bases are TGCGCCAGCAGCTTGACTAGCGGGCTCCCCAGGGGTGATGAGCAGTTCTTC. Amino acid sequence: CASSLTSGLPRGDEQFF.

This chain links TRBV7-2 with TRBJ2-3; 7 nucleotides agree with TRBD2. With V trimmed by 5 bases and J by 0 bases, 8 bases remained unmatched. The CDR3 contains 16 residues. Germline CDR1 and CDR2: SGHTA and FQGNSA. The CDR3 sequence: CASSGQLALSTDTQYF. CDR3 DNA sequence: TGTGCCAGCAGCGGGCAACTAGCGTTAAGCACAGATACGCAGTATTTT.

In the case of this clone: This sample also contains other DNA sequences that code for the same CDR3. The rearrangement links TRBV28 to TRBJ2-1, with TRBD2 matching 12 bases. The CDR3 has 16 residues. After removal of 6 bases from V and 1 base from J, the junction contained 4 bases not matched to a gene. Germline V CDR1 and CDR2: MDHEN, SYDVKM. The CDR3 DNA follows: TGTGCCAGCAGCGAACTAGCGGGAGGATCCTACAATGAGCAGTTCTTC. Amino acids: CASSELAGGSYNEQFF.